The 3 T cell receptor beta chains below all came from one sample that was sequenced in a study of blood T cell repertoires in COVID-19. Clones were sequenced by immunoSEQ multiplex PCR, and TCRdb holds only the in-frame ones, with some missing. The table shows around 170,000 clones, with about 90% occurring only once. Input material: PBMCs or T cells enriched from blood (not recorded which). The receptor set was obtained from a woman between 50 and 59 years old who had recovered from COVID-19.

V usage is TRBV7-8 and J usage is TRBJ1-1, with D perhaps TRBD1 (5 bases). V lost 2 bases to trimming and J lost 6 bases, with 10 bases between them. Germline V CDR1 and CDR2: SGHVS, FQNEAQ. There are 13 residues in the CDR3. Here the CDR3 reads CASSLPGQSEAFF. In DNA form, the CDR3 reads TGTGCCAGCAGCTTACCAGGGCAATCTGAAGCTTTCTTT.

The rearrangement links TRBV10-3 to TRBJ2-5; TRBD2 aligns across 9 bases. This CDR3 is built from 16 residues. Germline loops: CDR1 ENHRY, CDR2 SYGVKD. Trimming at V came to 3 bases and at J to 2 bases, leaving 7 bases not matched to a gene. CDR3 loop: CAISDSNSGSQETQYF. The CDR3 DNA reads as TGTGCCATCAGTGACTCTAATAGCGGGAGTCAAGAGACCCAGTACTTC.

Written as DNA, the CDR3 is TGTGCCAGCAGCTTGGGGACTAGCGGGACGAGGGTAGATACGCAGTATTTT. It is translated as CASSLGTSGTRVDTQYF. The chain couples TRBV7-9 to TRBJ2-3; 13 nucleotides align to TRBD2. This CDR3 is 17 amino acids long. V gave up 3 bases and J gave up 5 bases; unmatched junction bases: 8. The germline gives CDR1 SEHNR, CDR2 FQNEAQ (reference sequence).